The entry below describes one T cell receptor (beta chain). This entry is derived from a study of blood T cell repertoires in COVID-19. Study context: Sites across the United States, Italy and Spain contributed samples from acute and convalescent COVID-19. Sample material is recorded as cDNA or gDNA derived from T cells, B-cell-depleted T cells, or PBMCs.

The germline gives CDR1 SGHTA, CDR2 FQGTGA. V was cut by 5 bases and J by 4 bases, with 11 bases left in between. This CDR3 comprises 13 residues. Original processing notes: The assay estimated nucleated cells by amplifying reference gene primers. Here immunoSEQ multiplex PCR was the method, and the copy in TCRdb shows in-frame clones only, minus some. V, J and clone size reflect that table, while D and trimming were determined from the DNA. The repertoire has about 160,000 clones, roughly 84% of them found once; the top ten carry about 11%. The TCR comes from a woman aged 80 or over with active or convalescent COVID-19. The sequencing sample was made of peripheral blood. The rearrangement uses TRBV7-3 and TRBJ1-1; D gene ambiguous. DNA for the CDR3: TGTGCCAGCAGCCCCCAGCTAGGCACTGAAGCTTTCTTT. Translated, it gives CASSPQLGTEAFF.